This section outlines one T cell receptor beta chain sequence together with its context. Antigen unknown. These data come from a study of metastatic and nonmetastatic thyroid tumors. Turning to the study itself: Blood and tumor or nodule tissue repertoires from malignant and benign thyroid patients were compared. Study-wide points: Relative to benign nodules, malignant thyroid tumors were reportedly characterized by significantly elevated TCR beta diversity in blood and tumor.

With 3 bases removed from V and 3 bases from J, the gap between germline ends came to 5 bases. The germline gives CDR1 DFQATT, CDR2 SNEGSKA (reference sequence). The CDR3 is made up of 11 amino acids. The entire patient cohort was treatment-naive prior to thyroid surgery. TCRdb reanalyzed the PCR reads via MiXCR. This table holds 20,000 or so clones, about 22% found once. The chain recombines TRBV20-1 with TRBJ2-5; a possible D gene is TRBD2 (5 bases). This clonotype was obtained from a female donor with papillary thyroid cancer or a benign thyroid nodule (not recorded which). Some clones in this sample may be carry-over from other donors' samples. The specimen sequenced was tumor tissue. Here the CDR3 DNA reads TGCAGTGCTAGCGGGAAAGAGACCCAGTACTTC. This gives the protein CSASGKETQYF.